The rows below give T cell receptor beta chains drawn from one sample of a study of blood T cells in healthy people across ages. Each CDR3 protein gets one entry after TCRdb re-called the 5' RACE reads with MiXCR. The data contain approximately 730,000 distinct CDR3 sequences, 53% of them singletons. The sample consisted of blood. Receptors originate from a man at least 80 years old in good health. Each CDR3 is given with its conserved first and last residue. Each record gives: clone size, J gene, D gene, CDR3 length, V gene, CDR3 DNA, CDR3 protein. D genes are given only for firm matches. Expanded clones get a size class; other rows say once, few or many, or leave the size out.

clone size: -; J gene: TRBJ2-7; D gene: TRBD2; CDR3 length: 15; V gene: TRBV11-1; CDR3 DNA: TGTGCCAGCAGCTCAATGACTAGCGAACCCTACGAGCAGTACTTC; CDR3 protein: CASSSMTSEPYEQYF
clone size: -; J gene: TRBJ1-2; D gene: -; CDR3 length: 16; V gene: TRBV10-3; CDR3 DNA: TGTGCCATCAGTGAGCGAGGAACAGGGATGAACTATGGCTACACCTTC; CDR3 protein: CAISERGTGMNYGYTF
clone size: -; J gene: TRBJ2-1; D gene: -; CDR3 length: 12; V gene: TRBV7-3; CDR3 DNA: TGTGCCAGCAGCTTAACTGGGGTAAAGCAGTTCTTC; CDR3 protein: CASSLTGVKQFF
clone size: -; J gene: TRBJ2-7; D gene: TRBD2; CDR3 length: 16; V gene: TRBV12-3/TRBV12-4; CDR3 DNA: TGTGCCAGCAGCCAGCGGATAGCGGGAGTCCCCTACGAGCAGTACTTC; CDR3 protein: CASSQRIAGVPYEQYF
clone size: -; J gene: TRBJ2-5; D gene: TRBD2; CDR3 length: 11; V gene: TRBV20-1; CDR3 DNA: TGCAGACCCGTCGGGAGGAATGAGCAGTACTTC; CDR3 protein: CRPVGRNEQYF
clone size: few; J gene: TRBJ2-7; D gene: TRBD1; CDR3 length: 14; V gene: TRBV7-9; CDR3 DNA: TGTGCCAGCAGCCCAAGGACAGGGGTGGACGAGCAGTACTTC; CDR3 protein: CASSPRTGVDEQYF
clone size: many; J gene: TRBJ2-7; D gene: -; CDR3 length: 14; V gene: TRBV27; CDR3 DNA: TGTGCCAGCAGTCTCCGGGACGGACCCTACGAGCAGTACTTC; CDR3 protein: CASSLRDGPYEQYF
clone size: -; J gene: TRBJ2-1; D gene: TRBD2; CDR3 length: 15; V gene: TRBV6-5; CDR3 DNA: TGTGCCAGCAGCCTAGCGGGAGATGGTCTCAATGAGCAGTTCTTC; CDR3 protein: CASSLAGDGLNEQFF
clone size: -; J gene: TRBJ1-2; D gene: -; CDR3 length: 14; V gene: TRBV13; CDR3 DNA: TGTGCCAGCAGAGAGACAGCGAGGGACTATGGCTACACCTTC; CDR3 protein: CASRETARDYGYTF
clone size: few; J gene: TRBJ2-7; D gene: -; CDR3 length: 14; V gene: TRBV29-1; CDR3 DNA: TGCAGCGCTGCCGGGTCGCGTAGCTCCTACGAGCAGTACTTC; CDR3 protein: CSAAGSRSSYEQYF
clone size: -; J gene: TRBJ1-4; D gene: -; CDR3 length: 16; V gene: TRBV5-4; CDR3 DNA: TGTGCCAGCAGCTTGGATGGTTCGGGCGGTAATGAAAAACTGTTTTTT; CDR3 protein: CASSLDGSGGNEKLFF
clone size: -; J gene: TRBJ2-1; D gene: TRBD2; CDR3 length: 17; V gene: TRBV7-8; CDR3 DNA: TGTGCCAGCAGCAAGGGACTAGCGGGAGGCCTCTTGAATGAGCAGTTCTTC; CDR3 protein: CASSKGLAGGLLNEQFF
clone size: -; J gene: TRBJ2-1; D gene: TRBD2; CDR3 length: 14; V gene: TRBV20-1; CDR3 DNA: TGCAGTGCTTCCCCCAGCGGGAGCAGAAATGAGCAGTTCTTC; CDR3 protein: CSASPSGSRNEQFF
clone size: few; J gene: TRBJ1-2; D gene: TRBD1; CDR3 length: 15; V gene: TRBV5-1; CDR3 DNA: TGCGCCAGCAGCCCCCAGGGGGGGACCAACTATGGCTACACCTTC; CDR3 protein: CASSPQGGTNYGYTF
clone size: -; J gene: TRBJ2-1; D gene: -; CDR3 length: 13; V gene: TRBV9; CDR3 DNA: TGTGCCAGCGGCGTAGCTTTCTTTCGGGAGCAGTTCTTC; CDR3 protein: CASGVAFFREQFF
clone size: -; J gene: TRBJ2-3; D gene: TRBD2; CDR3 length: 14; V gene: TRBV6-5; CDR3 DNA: TGTGCCAGCAGGGGCGGGGGGGGAAGTAGAGACGCGTATTTT; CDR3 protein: CASRGGGGSRDAYF
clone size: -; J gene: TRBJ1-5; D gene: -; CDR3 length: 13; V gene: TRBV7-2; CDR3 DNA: TGTGCCAGCAGCCCCAAAACTAATCAGCCCCAGCATTTT; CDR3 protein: CASSPKTNQPQHF
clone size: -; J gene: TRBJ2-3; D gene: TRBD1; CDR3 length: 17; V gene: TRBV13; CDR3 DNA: TGTGCCAGCAGCGCCTCCGGGACAGGCTCCCTCACAGATACGCAGTATTTT; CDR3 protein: CASSASGTGSLTDTQYF
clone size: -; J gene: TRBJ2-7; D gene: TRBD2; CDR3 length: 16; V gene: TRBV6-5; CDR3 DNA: TGTGCCGAGACTTGGGGGGAGGGGCGCTCTCCGTACGAGCAGTACTTC; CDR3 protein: CAETWGEGRSPYEQYF
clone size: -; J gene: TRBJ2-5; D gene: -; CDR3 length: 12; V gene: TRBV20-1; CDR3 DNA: TGCAGTGCGGGTGATGTGCGAGAGACCCAGTACTTC; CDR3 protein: CSAGDVRETQYF
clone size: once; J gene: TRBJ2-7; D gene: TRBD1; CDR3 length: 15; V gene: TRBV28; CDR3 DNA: TGTGCCAGCAGTCCCTCCCGACAGGGCGCCTACGAGCAGTACTTC; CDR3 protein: CASSPSRQGAYEQYF
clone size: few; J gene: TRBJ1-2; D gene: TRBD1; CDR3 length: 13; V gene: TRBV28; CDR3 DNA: TGTGCCAGCAGTTTGCAGGGGGCTTGGGGCTACACCTTC; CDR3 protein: CASSLQGAWGYTF
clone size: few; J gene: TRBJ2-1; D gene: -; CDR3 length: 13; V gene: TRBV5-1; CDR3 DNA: TGCGCCAGCAGCTTGGTCCACCTCAATGAGCAGTTCTTC; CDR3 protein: CASSLVHLNEQFF
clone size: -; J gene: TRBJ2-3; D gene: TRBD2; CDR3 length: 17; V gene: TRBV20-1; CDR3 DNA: TGCAGTGCTAGAGTTGCGGGGGGGCTATCTAGCACAGATACGCAGTATTTT; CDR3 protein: CSARVAGGLSSTDTQYF
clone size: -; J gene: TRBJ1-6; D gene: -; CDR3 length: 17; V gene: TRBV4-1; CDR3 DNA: TGCGCCAGCAGCCCGAGGGGCCCACAGGGCATCGATTCACCCCTCCACTTT; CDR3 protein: CASSPRGPQGIDSPLHF
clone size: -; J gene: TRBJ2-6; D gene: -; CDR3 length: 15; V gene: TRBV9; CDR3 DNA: TGTGCCAGCAGCGTAGATTCACTGGGGGCCAACGTCCTGACTTTC; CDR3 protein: CASSVDSLGANVLTF
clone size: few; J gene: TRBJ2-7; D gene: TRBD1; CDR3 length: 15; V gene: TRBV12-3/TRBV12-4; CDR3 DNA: TGTGCCAGCAGAGCCTCCGGACAGGGGAACCACGAGCAGTACTTC; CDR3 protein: CASRASGQGNHEQYF
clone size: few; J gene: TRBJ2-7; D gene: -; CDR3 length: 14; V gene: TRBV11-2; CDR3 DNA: TGTGCCAGCAGCTTAGGGGGGGGCGGATCCGAGCAGTACTTC; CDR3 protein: CASSLGGGGSEQYF
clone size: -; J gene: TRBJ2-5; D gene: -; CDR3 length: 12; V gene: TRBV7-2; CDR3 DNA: TGTGCCAGCAGGGACAACCAAGAGGCCCAGTACTTC; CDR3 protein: CASRDNQEAQYF
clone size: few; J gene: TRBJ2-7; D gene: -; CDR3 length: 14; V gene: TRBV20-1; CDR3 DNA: TGCAGTGCCAACTCCGGGACCGCTGCCTACGAGCAGTACTTC; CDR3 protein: CSANSGTAAYEQYF
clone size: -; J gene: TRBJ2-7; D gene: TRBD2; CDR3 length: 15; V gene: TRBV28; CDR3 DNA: TGTGCCAGCAGTTTATTCGGCGGGAGGGACTACGAGCAGTACTTC; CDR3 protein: CASSLFGGRDYEQYF
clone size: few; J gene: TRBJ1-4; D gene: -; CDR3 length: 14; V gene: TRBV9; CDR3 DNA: TGTGCCAGCAGCGACGGACAGATCGGCGAAAAACTGTTTTTT; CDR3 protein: CASSDGQIGEKLFF
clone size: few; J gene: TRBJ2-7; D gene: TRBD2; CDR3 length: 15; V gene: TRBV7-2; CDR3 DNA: TGTGCCAGCAGCCCCTTCAGCGGGGACTCCTACGAGCAGTACTTC; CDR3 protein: CASSPFSGDSYEQYF
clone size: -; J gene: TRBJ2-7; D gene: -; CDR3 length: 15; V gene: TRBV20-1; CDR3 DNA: TGCAGCGGCGGAGGTGACAGAAAGATCTACAATGAGCAGTACTTC; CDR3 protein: CSGGGDRKIYNEQYF
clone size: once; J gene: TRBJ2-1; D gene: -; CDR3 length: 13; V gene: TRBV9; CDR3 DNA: TGTGCCAGCAGCGCGGACGTACACAATGAGCAGTTCTTC; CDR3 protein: CASSADVHNEQFF
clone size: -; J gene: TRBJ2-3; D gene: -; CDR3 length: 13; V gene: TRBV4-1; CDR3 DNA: TGCGCCAGCAGCCAACCCCAAAAGGGGGTCGCGTATTTT; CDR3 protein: CASSQPQKGVAYF
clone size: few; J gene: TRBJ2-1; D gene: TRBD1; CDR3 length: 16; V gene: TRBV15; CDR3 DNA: TGTGCCACCAGCAGAGACCCCCGGGACAGGGGAAATGAGCAGTTCTTC; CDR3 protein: CATSRDPRDRGNEQFF
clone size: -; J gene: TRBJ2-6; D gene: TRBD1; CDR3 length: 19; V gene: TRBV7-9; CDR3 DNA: TGTGCCAGCAGTCCTCCTTTTGGGACAGGGTCCTCTGGGGCCAACGTCCTGACTTTC; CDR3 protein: CASSPPFGTGSSGANVLTF
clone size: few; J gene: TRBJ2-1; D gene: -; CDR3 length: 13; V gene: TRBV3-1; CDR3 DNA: TGTGCCAGCAGCCGGGACCCCTACAATGAGCAGTTCTTC; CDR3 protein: CASSRDPYNEQFF
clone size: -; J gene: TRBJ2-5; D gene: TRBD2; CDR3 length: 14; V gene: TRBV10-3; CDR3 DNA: TGTGCCATCAAGGCTAGCGGGGTGGAAGAGACCCAGTACTTC; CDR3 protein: CAIKASGVEETQYF
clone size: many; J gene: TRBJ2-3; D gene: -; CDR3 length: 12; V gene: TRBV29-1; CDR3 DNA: TGCAGCGTTGAGGGGGCGGAAGATACGCAGTATTTT; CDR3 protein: CSVEGAEDTQYF
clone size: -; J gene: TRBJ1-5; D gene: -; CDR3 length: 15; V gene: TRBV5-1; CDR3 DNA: TGCGCCAGCAGCCCCGCGGACGGACCCAATCAGCCCCAGCATTTT; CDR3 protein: CASSPADGPNQPQHF
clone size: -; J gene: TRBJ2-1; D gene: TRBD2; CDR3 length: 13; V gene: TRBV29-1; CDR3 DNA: TGCAGCGCGACTAGCGACACCTACAACGAGCAGTTCTTC; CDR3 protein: CSATSDTYNEQFF
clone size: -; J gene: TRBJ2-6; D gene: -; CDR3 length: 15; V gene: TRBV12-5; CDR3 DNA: TGTGCTAGTGTATTAGGGGCCTCTGGGGCCAACGTCCTGACTTTC; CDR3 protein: CASVLGASGANVLTF
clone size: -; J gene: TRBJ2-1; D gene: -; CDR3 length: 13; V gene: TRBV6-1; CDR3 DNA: TGTGCCAGCAGTGATGCGGCAAAGAGGGAGCAGTTCTTC; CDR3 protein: CASSDAAKREQFF
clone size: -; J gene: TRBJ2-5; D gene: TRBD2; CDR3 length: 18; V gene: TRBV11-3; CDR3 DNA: TGTGCCAGCAGCTTAGGGGCTGTAGCGGGAGCAAGGCAAGAGACCCAGTACTTC; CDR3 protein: CASSLGAVAGARQETQYF
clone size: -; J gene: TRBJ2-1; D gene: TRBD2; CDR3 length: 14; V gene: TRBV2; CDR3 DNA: TGTGCCAGCAGTACGGGACTACGTCCTGATGAGCAGTTCTTC; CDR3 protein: CASSTGLRPDEQFF
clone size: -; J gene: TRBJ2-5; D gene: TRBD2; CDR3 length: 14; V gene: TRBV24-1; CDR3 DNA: TGTGCCACCAGTGCAACCGGACTAGCAGAGACCCAGTACTTC; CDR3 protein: CATSATGLAETQYF
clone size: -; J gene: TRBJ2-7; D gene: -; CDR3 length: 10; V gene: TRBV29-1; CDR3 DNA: TGCAGCGTCTTAGACGTCGAGCAGTACTTC; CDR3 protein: CSVLDVEQYF
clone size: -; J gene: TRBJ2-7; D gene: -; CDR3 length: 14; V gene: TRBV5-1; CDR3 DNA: TGCGCCAGCAGCCCCAGTGGCCTTTCCTACGAGCAGTACTTC; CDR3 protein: CASSPSGLSYEQYF
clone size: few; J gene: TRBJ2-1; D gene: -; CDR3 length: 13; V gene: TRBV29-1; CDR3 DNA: TGCAGTGTTGACAGAAGCTCCTACAATGAGCAGTTCTTC; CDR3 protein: CSVDRSSYNEQFF
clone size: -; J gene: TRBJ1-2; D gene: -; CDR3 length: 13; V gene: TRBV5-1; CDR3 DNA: TGCGCCAGCAGCCGGAGTTGGGATTATGGCTACACCTTC; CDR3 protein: CASSRSWDYGYTF